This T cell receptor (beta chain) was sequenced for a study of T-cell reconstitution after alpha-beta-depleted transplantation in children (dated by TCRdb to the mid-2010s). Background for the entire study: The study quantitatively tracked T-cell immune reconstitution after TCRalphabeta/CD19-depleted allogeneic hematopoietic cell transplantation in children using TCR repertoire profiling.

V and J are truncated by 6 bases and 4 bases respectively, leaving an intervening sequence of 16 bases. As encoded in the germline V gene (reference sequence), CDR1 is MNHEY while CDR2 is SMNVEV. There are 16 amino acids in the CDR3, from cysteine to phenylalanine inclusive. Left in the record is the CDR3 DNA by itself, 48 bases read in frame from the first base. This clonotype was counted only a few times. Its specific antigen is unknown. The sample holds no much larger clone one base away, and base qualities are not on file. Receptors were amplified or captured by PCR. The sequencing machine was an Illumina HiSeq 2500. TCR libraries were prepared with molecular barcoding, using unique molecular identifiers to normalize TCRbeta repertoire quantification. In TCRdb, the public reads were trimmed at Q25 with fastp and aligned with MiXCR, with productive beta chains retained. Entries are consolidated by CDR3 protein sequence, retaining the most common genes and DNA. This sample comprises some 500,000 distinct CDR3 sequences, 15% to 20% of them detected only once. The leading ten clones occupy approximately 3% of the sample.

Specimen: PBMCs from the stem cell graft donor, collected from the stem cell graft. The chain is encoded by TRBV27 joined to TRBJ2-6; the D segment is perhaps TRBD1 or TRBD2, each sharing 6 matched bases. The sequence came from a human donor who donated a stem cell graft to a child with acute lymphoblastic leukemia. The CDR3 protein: CASRNREVAGANVLTF. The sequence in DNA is TGTGCCAGCAGAAACAGGGAGGTCGCCGGGGCCAACGTCCTGACTTTC.